This is a list of T cell receptor beta chains from one sample in a study of blood T cell repertoires in COVID-19. The table came from immunoSEQ multiplex PCR; TCRdb's copy has only in-frame clones and leaves some out. The sample lists roughly 220,000 clones; 80% to 85% were seen once. The sample taken for sequencing was peripheral blood. These receptors all stem from a man younger than 40 with active or convalescent COVID-19. The CDR3 runs from the conserved cysteine through the conserved F or W. The D gene is left open where the match is weak. The size of a clone is reported for some rows only, either as once, few or many, or as a class for expanded clones.

TGTGCCAGTAGTACACCGAAGGGGTTGAATGAAAAACTGTTTTTT | CASSTPKGLNEKLFF | TRBJ1-4 | - | TRBV19 | -
TGTGCCAGCAGCTCCCATTGGATGACCGGAGACCGGGTTGAGCTGTTTTTT | CASSSHWMTGDRVELFF | TRBJ2-2 | - | TRBV7-9 | -
TGCGCCAGCAGCTTGTATGGACTAGCGGGATACACAGATACGCAGTATTTT | CASSLYGLAGYTDTQYF | TRBJ2-3 | - | TRBV5-1 | TRBD2
TGTGCCAGCAGCTCTCTTAACTGGGCAAGAACAGGGGGCACTGAAGCTTTCTTT | CASSSLNWARTGGTEAFF | TRBJ1-1 | - | TRBV7-9 | TRBD1
TGCGCCAGCACCCTAGACACGAGGTACGACGAGCAGTACTTC | CASTLDTRYDEQYF | TRBJ2-7 | - | TRBV4-1 | -
TGTGCCAGTACCAACTCTGGAAACACCATATATTTT | CASTNSGNTIYF | TRBJ1-3 | - | TRBV19 | -
TGTGCCAGCAGTTACTCAGCTGCGGTAAATGAGCAGTTCTTC | CASSYSAAVNEQFF | TRBJ2-1 | - | TRBV6-5 | -
TGTGCCAGCAGCGTAGATAATAGGGTGCCCCAGCGGGTATATTTT | CASSVDNRVPQRVYF | TRBJ1-3 | - | TRBV9 | -
TGTGCCAGCAGCCGCCCAGGACAGGGAAACTATGGCTACACCTTC | CASSRPGQGNYGYTF | TRBJ1-2 | - | TRBV3-1/TRBV3-2 | TRBD1
TGCGCCAGCAGCCATCCGGGACTAGCGGGAGGGCCCGCCTACAATGAGCAGTTCTTC | CASSHPGLAGGPAYNEQFF | TRBJ2-1 | - | TRBV4-1 | TRBD2
TGTGCCAGCAGCCGGACTAGCGGACTCTACAATGAGCAGTTCTTC | CASSRTSGLYNEQFF | TRBJ2-1 | - | TRBV14 | TRBD2
TGTGCCAGCAGACGGGGGGACGAGCAGTACTTC | CASRRGDEQYF | TRBJ2-7 | - | TRBV25-1 | TRBD2
TGTGCCAGCAAGGCCCTTGACAGCCTCACCTACGAGCAGTACTTC | CASKALDSLTYEQYF | TRBJ2-7 | - | TRBV27 | -
TGTGCCAGCAGCGTAGATGGGAGTTTCGCTAGCACAGATACGCAGTATTTT | CASSVDGSFASTDTQYF | TRBJ2-3 | many | TRBV9 | -
TGTGCCAGCCGTCGATGGGCAGGGGGCTCCTGGGAGCAGTTCTTC | CASRRWAGGSWEQFF | TRBJ2-1 | - | TRBV6-4 | TRBD1
TGTGCCTGGAGTGGGGGGGGCAGCCCTAATCAGCCCCAGCATTTT | CAWSGGGSPNQPQHF | TRBJ1-5 | few | TRBV30 | -
TGTGCCACCAGTTCGGGTCCAAGCGGCCAAGAGACCCAGTACTTC | CATSSGPSGQETQYF | TRBJ2-5 | - | TRBV24-1 | -
TGTGCCAGCAGCGTAGATCACAGGGGAAACGAGCAGTACTTC | CASSVDHRGNEQYF | TRBJ2-7 | - | TRBV9 | TRBD1
TGTGCCAGCAGCCAAGAGAGGGAGGGTGAGCAGTACTTC | CASSQEREGEQYF | TRBJ2-7 | few | TRBV4-2 | TRBD2
TGTGCCATCAGTGGGACTAGCGGGGGGGCGGATGAGACCCAGTACTTC | CAISGTSGGADETQYF | TRBJ2-5 | - | TRBV10-3 | TRBD2
TGTGCCAGCAGCTTTTGGGGGGGGAACTATGGCTACACCTTC | CASSFWGGNYGYTF | TRBJ1-2 | - | TRBV5-4 | -
TGTGCCAGCATGGGACTAGCGGGAGGAGGGGAGCTGTTTTTT | CASMGLAGGGELFF | TRBJ2-2 | once | TRBV28 | TRBD2
TGTGCCAGCAGCTTAGCTCCCGGACAGTACTATGGCTACACCTTC | CASSLAPGQYYGYTF | TRBJ1-2 | - | TRBV7-2 | -
TGTGCCAGCAGCTCCCTGACCCAGGGGATCTATGGCTACACCTTC | CASSSLTQGIYGYTF | TRBJ1-2 | - | TRBV5-8 | -
TGCGCCAGCAGCTTTCAGGATTCTCCGAATGAAAAACTGTTTTTT | CASSFQDSPNEKLFF | TRBJ1-4 | - | TRBV5-1 | -
TGTGCCAGCAGCTTGTTAGCGGGAGCAACTAATGAAAAACTGTTTTTT | CASSLLAGATNEKLFF | TRBJ1-4 | - | TRBV5-6 | -
TGTGCCAGCAGTTCTGACAGCTACGAGCAGTACTTC | CASSSDSYEQYF | TRBJ2-7 | - | TRBV2 | -
TGTGCCAGTAGTATGGGTCGGGGCAATCAGCCCCAGCATTTT | CASSMGRGNQPQHF | TRBJ1-5 | - | TRBV19 | -
TGTGCCAGCAGTCAGCGGGCAGGGAAATACGAGCAGTACTTC | CASSQRAGKYEQYF | TRBJ2-7 | - | TRBV6-2/TRBV6-3 | -
TGTGCCAGCAGCGTAGTGACAGGGGGCACCGGGGAGCTGTTTTTT | CASSVVTGGTGELFF | TRBJ2-2 | - | TRBV9 | TRBD1
TGCGCCAGCAGCTTCCTGACAGACTATGGCTACACCTTC | CASSFLTDYGYTF | TRBJ1-2 | few | TRBV5-1 | -
TGTGCCAGCAGTTACTCGGGACAGGGGGCCGGCTACACCTTC | CASSYSGQGAGYTF | TRBJ1-2 | once | TRBV6-5 | TRBD1
TGTGCCTGGAGTGTACTCACAGGGGGATTCACAGATACGCAGTATTTT | CAWSVLTGGFTDTQYF | TRBJ2-3 | - | TRBV30 | TRBD1
TGTGCCAGCAGCTTAGGTCATCGGGGGGTCGGGGAGCTGTTTTTT | CASSLGHRGVGELFF | TRBJ2-2 | - | TRBV7-2 | TRBD2
TGTGCCAGCAGCTCGGGACTCTACGAGCAGTACTTC | CASSSGLYEQYF | TRBJ2-7 | - | TRBV7-9 | -
TGTGCCAGCAGTTATCGGGGTCCCGGTGAAAAACTGTTTTTT | CASSYRGPGEKLFF | TRBJ1-4 | - | TRBV6-6 | -